This T cell receptor (beta chain) appears in the sequencing data of a study of cytomegalovirus exposure and HLA in healthy donors. About the study: Some 90 million unique TCRs from HLA-typed donors were held in an early data release.

The PCR made use of 60 Vbeta and 13 Jbeta primers. The table came from immunoSEQ multiplex PCR; TCRdb's copy has only in-frame clones and leaves some out. The sample shows over 100,000 clones, 55% to 80% of them seen only once. Germline V lookup: CDR1 SGHVS, CDR2 FNYEAQ. This CDR3 comprises 18 residues. V lost 4 bases, J lost 5 bases, and 26 bases lay in between. Sequenced: PBMCs. The V and J genes are TRBV7-6 and TRBJ1-1; tentative D call: TRBD1 (6 bases). The TCR comes from a human donor in good health. The CDR3 region has the DNA TGTGCCAGCAGCTCCAATGCGGCGACAGGTCCGGGGTGGACTGAAGCTTTCTTT. The encoded protein is CASSSNAATGPGWTEAFF.